Following are 4 T cell receptor beta chains from one sample sequenced in a study of T cells in Graves' hyperthyroidism and ophthalmopathy. Amplification yielded TCR beta CDR3 regions, with RNA transcripts as the source. HTBI primers drove first-round RT-PCR of the TCR CDR3. In TCRdb, the multiplex PCR reads were re-called with MiXCR into one record per CDR3 protein. The table includes hundreds of thousands of distinct CDR3 sequences, approximately 14% detected once. Specimen: blood. The source is a woman in her late teens or twenties with Graves' hyperthyroidism.

This clonotype was observed at least ten times. The chain couples TRBV2 to TRBJ1-2; D remains unclear. CDR3 length: 10 residues. Germline CDR1 SNHLY, CDR2 FYNNEI. V lost 7 bases and J 1 base, leaving 1 base between the germline ends. CDR3 bases: TGTGCCAGCAATAACTATGGCTACACCTTC. Its translation is CASNNYGYTF.

The CDR3 DNA is TGCAGCGTTCCTGGCGGGATGCTTGAGCAGTTCTTC. Residues: CSVPGGMLEQFF. The V gene is TRBV20-1, the J gene TRBJ2-1; TRBD2 might be the D (6 bases). CDR1 is DFQATT and CDR2 is SNEGSKA in the germline V gene (reference sequence). The CDR3 consists of 12 residues.

This clonotype was observed a handful of times. The V gene is TRBV11-2, the J gene TRBJ2-7; D gene unclear. The CDR3 sequence is 14 residues long. Trimming removed 1 base at V and 7 bases at J, with 14 bases between. Looked up from germline, CDR1 is SGHAT and CDR2 is FQNNGV. CDR3 sequence: CASSLVSRHWEQYF. The CDR3 coding sequence is TGTGCCAGCAGCTTAGTATCCCGACATTGGGAGCAGTACTTC.

In this sample, this clonotype turned up many times. This chain uses TRBV15 with TRBJ2-7; 8 bases agree with TRBD1. The CDR3 length is 18 residues. Unmatched junction bases numbered 12, after V lost 0 bases and J lost 2 bases. CDR1 is LNHNV, CDR2 YYDKDF, per germline (reference sequence). In DNA, the CDR3 is TGTGCCACCAGCAGAGAATTTTCTGTGACAGGGGACGCCTACGAGCAGTACTTC. Translating it yields CATSREFSVTGDAYEQYF.